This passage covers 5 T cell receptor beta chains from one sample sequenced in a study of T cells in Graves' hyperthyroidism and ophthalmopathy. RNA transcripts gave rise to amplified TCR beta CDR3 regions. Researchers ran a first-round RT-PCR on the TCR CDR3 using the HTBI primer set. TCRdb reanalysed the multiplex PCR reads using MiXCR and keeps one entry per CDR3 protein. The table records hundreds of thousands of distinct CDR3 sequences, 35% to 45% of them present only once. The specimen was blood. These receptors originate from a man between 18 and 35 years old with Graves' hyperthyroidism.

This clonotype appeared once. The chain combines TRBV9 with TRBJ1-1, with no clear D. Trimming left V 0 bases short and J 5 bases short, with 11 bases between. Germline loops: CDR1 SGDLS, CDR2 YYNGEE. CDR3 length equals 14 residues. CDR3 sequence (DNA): TGTGCCAGCAGCGTAGCGAGCGGGAAGACTGAAGCTTTCTTT. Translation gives CASSVASGKTEAFF.

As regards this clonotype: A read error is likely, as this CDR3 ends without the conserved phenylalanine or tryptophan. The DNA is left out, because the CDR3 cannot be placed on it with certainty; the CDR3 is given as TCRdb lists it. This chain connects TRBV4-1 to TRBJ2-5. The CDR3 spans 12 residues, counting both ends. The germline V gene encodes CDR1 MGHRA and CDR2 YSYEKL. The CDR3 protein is CASSQATESTRI.

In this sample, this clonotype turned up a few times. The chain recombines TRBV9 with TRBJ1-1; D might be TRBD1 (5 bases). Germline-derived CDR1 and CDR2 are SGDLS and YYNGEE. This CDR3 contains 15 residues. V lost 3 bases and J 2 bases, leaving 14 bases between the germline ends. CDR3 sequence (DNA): TGTGCCAGCAGCGACGGGGGAGGGGTCAACACTGAAGCTTTCTTT. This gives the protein CASSDGGGVNTEAFF.

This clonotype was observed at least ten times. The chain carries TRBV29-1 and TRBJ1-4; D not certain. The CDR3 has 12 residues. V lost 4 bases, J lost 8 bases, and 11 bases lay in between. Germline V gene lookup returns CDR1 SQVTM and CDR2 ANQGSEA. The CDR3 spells CSVVGLKEKLFF. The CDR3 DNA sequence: TGCAGCGTTGTGGGTCTCAAGGAAAAACTGTTTTTT.

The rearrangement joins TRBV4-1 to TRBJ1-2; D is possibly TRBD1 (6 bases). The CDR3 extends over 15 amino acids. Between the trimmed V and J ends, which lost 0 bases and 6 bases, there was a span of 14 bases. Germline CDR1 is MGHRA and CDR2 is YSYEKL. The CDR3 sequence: CASSQERGEIHGYTF. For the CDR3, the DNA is TGCGCCAGCAGCCAAGAGAGGGGGGAGATACATGGCTACACCTTC.